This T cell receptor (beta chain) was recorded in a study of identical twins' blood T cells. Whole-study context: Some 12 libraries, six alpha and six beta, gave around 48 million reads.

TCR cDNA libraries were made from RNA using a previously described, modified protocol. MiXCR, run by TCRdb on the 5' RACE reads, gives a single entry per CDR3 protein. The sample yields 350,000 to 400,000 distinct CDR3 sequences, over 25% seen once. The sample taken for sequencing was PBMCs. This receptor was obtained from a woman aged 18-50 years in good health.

CDR3 DNA sequence: TGTGCCAGCAGGGGGCCCGGAGCGGATACGCAGTATTTT. The encoded protein is CASRGPGADTQYF. V usage is TRBV6-6 and J usage is TRBJ2-3, with D perhaps TRBD1 (5 bases). The CDR3 covers 13 residues. Per germline, CDR1 MNHNY and CDR2 SVGAGI (reference sequence). The V end was cut by 6 bases, the J end by 6 bases, with 13 bases between.